A single sample is the source of the 30 T cell receptor beta chains below, sequenced in a study of blood T cell repertoires in COVID-19. Here immunoSEQ multiplex PCR was the method, and the copy in TCRdb shows in-frame clones only, minus some. The sample lists under 200,000 clones; roughly 91% were seen once. The sequenced sample was peripheral blood. The receptors derive from a man aged 35 to 55 with active or convalescent COVID-19.

The chain is built from TRBV4-1 and TRBJ2-1; 8 nucleotides agree with TRBD2. Germline CDR1 MGHRA, CDR2 YSYEKL. With 1 base clipped from V and 4 bases from J, the junction kept 6 bases outside the gene matches. This CDR3 has 16 amino acids. The CDR3 is CASSQGGSGVYNEQFF. The CDR3 DNA follows: TGCGCCAGCAGCCAAGGAGGTAGCGGGGTTTACAATGAGCAGTTCTTC.

The chain links TRBV9 to TRBJ1-1; D gene unclear. V lost 2 bases to trimming and J lost 4 bases, with 15 bases between them. This CDR3 has 15 amino acids. Germline-derived CDR1 and CDR2 are SGDLS and YYNGEE. CDR3 DNA: TGTGCCAGCAGCGTCGGTCCTCTGGGGAGCACTGAAGCTTTCTTT. Its protein product is CASSVGPLGSTEAFF.

This rearrangement joins TRBV15 to TRBJ1-5, with 9 positions matching TRBD1. From germline, CDR1 is LNHNV and CDR2 YYDKDF (reference sequence). The CDR3 contains 16 residues. J lost 1 base, V lost 5 bases, and 6 bases had no gene match. This chain's CDR3 is CATSARDRVSNQPQHF. In nucleotides, the CDR3 is TGTGCCACCAGCGCGCGGGACAGGGTAAGCAATCAGCCCCAGCATTTT.

V usage is TRBV7-2 and J usage is TRBJ1-1, with D tentatively TRBD1 (5 bases). Looked up from germline, CDR1 is SGHTA and CDR2 is FQGNSA. The CDR3 is made up of 15 amino acids. Trimming took 1 base from V and 1 from J, leaving 10 bases between them. In DNA, the CDR3 is TGTGCCAGCAGCTTAGTCGGGGGTAGGAACACTGAAGCTTTCTTT. Residues: CASSLVGGRNTEAFF.

The chain combines TRBV7-9 with TRBJ2-3; 9 bases line up with TRBD2. The germline CDR1 and CDR2 sequences are SEHNR and FQNEAQ (reference sequence). V was clipped by 5 bases and J by 0 bases; unmatched bases: 6. This CDR3 spans 16 amino acids. CDR3 sequence (DNA): TGTGCCAGCAGCCAGGGACTAGCTATAAGCACAGATACGCAGTATTTT. It codes for CASSQGLAISTDTQYF. Full variable domain (missing parts from reference TRBV7-9 and TRBJ2-3): DTGVSQNPRHKITKRGQNVTFRCDPISEHNRLYWYRQTLGQGPEFLTYFQNEAQLEKSRLLSDRFSAERPKGSFSTLEIQRTEQGDSAMYLCASSQGLAISTDTQYFGPGTRLTVL.

This rearrangement joins TRBV19 to TRBJ1-2, with TRBD1 as a possible D gene (5 bases). From germline, CDR1 is LNHDA and CDR2 SQIVND (reference sequence). The CDR3 totals 16 residues. Trimming cost V 4 bases and J 0 bases, with 15 bases left between them. The CDR3 sequence is CASSTRRGVSNYGYTF. CDR3 in DNA: TGTGCCAGTAGTACCCGCCGGGGGGTGTCTAACTATGGCTACACCTTC.

This clone has more than one count but fewer than ten. V usage is TRBV6-1 and J usage is TRBJ2-7; 13 bases are shared with TRBD2. The germline V gene encodes CDR1 MNHNS and CDR2 SASEGT. Germline trimming cut 4 bases from V and 0 bases from J; bases unmatched to any gene: 9. The CDR3 extends over 18 amino acids. The CDR3: CASSVRTSGGIPSYEQYF. The CDR3 bases are TGTGCCAGCAGTGTTAGGACTAGCGGGGGTATCCCCTCCTACGAGCAGTACTTC.

The V call is TRBV2, the J call TRBJ2-3, with TRBD1 matching 10 bases. From germline, CDR1 is SNHLY and CDR2 FYNNEI. V lost 7 bases and J lost 4; bases outside the gene matches: 5. The CDR3 totals 14 residues. The CDR3 region is CASKRDRGSDTQYF. CDR3 in DNA: TGTGCCAGCAAGCGGGACAGGGGATCAGATACGCAGTATTTT.

The chain joins TRBV18 to TRBJ2-5, with a weak D call TRBD2 (5 bases). The V gene lost 0 bases and the J gene lost 2 bases, with 16 bases spanning the gap. CDR3 size: 17 residues. Looked up from germline, CDR1 is KGHSH and CDR2 is LQKENI. The CDR3 loop reads CASSPPFSAVIQETQYF. In DNA, the CDR3 is TGTGCCAGCTCACCACCGTTCTCAGCGGTGATACAAGAGACCCAGTACTTC.

The chain combines TRBV7-2 with TRBJ2-1, with no clear D. V was shortened by 7 bases and J by 3 bases, with 7 bases between the two germline ends. CDR3 length: 12 amino acids. Germline CDR1 and CDR2: SGHTA and FQGNSA. CDR3 coding DNA: TGTGCCAGCAACCTAGGCTACAATGAGCAGTTCTTC. This codes for CASNLGYNEQFF.

V gene TRBV3-1 (or the pseudogene TRBV3-2) combines with J gene TRBJ2-1, with TRBD2 matching over 10 bases. V lost 2 bases to trimming and J lost 7 bases; unmatched junction nucleotides: 5. Germline values: CDR1 LGHDT, CDR2 YNNKEL (reference sequence). The CDR3 covers 15 residues. As DNA, the CDR3 is TGTGCCAGCAGCCAACCGGGACTAGCGACGAATGAGCAGTTCTTC. Translation gives CASSQPGLATNEQFF.

The rearrangement uses TRBV11-3 and TRBJ1-3; D perhaps matches TRBD1 (5 bases). V was trimmed by 6 bases and J by 3 bases, leaving 12 bases between them. CDR1 is SGHNT and CDR2 is YENEEA in the germline V gene. This CDR3 is 14 amino acids long. CDR3 nucleotide sequence: TGTGCCAGCAGGATTAGGGGCCTTGGAAACACCATATATTTT. It yields the protein CASRIRGLGNTIYF.

About this clone itself: One end of the junction varies from germline; a read error may be responsible. The CDR3 here is CASSVTGVSYEQYF. Written as DNA, the CDR3 is TGTGCCAGCAGCGTAACAGGGGTCTCCTACGAGCAGTACTTC. The gene calls are TRBV7-3 and TRBJ2-7; 7 nucleotides line up with TRBD1. Germline V gene data show CDR1 as SGHTA and CDR2 as FQGTGA. CDR3 length equals 14 residues.

This clone was detected only once. The chain carries TRBV6-5 and TRBJ1-1; perhaps TRBD1 as D (5 bases). There are 14 residues in the CDR3. Per germline, CDR1 MNHEY and CDR2 SVGAGI. The V and J ends lost 8 bases and 5 bases respectively, with 18 bases between them. CDR3 sequence (DNA): TGTGCCAGCCAACGAATAGGGGAGGGAACTGAAGCTTTCTTT. It yields the protein CASQRIGEGTEAFF.

The chain carries TRBV7-9 and TRBJ1-2; a weak D match, TRBD1 (6 bases). The CDR3 is made up of 15 amino acids. V lost 1 base to trimming and J lost 9 bases, with 18 bases between them. The germline CDR1 and CDR2 sequences are SEHNR and FQNEAQ (reference sequence). The CDR3 sequence: CASSLGAQGMESYTF. In DNA form, the CDR3 reads TGTGCCAGCAGCTTAGGCGCACAGGGTATGGAGAGCTACACCTTC.

The chain employs TRBV7-9 and TRBJ1-4; 7 positions agree with TRBD1. The length of the CDR3 is 15 residues. V shed 5 bases and J 4 bases; nucleotides not matched to a gene: 7. CDR1 SEHNR and CDR2 FQNEAQ come from the germline V gene (reference sequence). The CDR3 spells CASSPPGQRNEKLFF. The DNA for the CDR3 is TGTGCCAGCAGCCCCCCGGGACAGCGTAATGAAAAACTGTTTTTT.

The CDR3, as DNA: TGCAGTGCTAGTCCCCTAAGATCAATGAACACTGAAGCTTTCTTT. Its translation: CSASPLRSMNTEAFF. This sequence joins TRBV20-1 and TRBJ1-1; D gene uncertain. V was cut by 3 bases and J by 0 bases, with 14 bases left in between. Germline V gene data show CDR1 as DFQATT and CDR2 as SNEGSKA (reference sequence). The CDR3 extends over 15 amino acids.

The V gene is TRBV6-5, the J gene TRBJ1-2, with D possibly TRBD1 on 5 matching bases. Germline CDR1 MNHEY, CDR2 SVGAGI. The CDR3 is 12 amino acids. V lost 6 bases and J lost 4, with 9 bases in between. The CDR3 nucleotides read TGTGCCAGCAGCCAAGACAGCTATGGCTACACCTTC. Its protein is CASSQDSYGYTF.

The chain is built from TRBV19 and TRBJ2-1, with 8 bases matching TRBD1. V dropped 4 bases and J dropped 5; count of bases not matched to a gene: 7. Germline loops: CDR1 LNHDA, CDR2 SQIVND (reference sequence). This CDR3 contains 15 residues. CDR3 nucleotides: TGTGCCAGTAGTACCCTACAGGGGGTGGACAATGAGCAGTTCTTC. It specifies CASSTLQGVDNEQFF.

J is TRBJ1-5 and V is TRBV20-1; D is uncertain. V lost 1 base to trimming and J lost 9 bases, with 7 bases between them. Germline CDR1 DFQATT, CDR2 SNEGSKA (reference sequence). This CDR3 has 11 residues. The CDR3 DNA follows: TGCAGTGCTAGAGGAAGCGGGCCCCAGCATTTT. This sequence encodes CSARGSGPQHF.

This chain links TRBV5-5 with TRBJ1-5, with TRBD1 matching over 10 bases. V dropped 2 bases and J dropped 5; count of bases not matched to a gene: 4. The length of the CDR3 is 15 residues. Per the germline V gene, CDR1 is SGHKS and CDR2 is YYEKEE (reference sequence). CDR3 bases: TGTGCCAGCAGCTTTTCAGGGACAGGGGATCAGCCCCAGCATTTT. As protein: CASSFSGTGDQPQHF.

The chain carries TRBV3-1 (or the pseudogene TRBV3-2) and TRBJ1-1, with 7 positions matching TRBD1. V shed 5 bases and J 4 bases; nucleotides not matched to a gene: 1. The CDR3 spans 12 residues. CDR1 and CDR2 (germline): LGHDT, YNNKEL (reference sequence). The CDR3 region is CASSNRGTEAFF. The DNA for the CDR3 is TGTGCCAGCAGCAACAGGGGCACTGAAGCTTTCTTT.

The CDR3 reads CSASSGGNTIYF. CDR3 coding DNA: TGCAGTGCTAGTTCGGGTGGAAACACCATATATTTT. The chain has TRBV20-1 and TRBJ1-3; no clear D. CDR3 length: 12 amino acids. The germline V gene has CDR1 DFQATT and CDR2 SNEGSKA (reference sequence). V was trimmed by 3 bases and J by 3 bases, leaving 6 bases between them.

There are a few counts of this clone. V gene TRBV10-3 combines with J gene TRBJ2-2; D gene ambiguous. The CDR3 is made up of 13 amino acids. V shed 0 bases and J shed 9 bases, with 8 bases lying between them. Germline V gene data show CDR1 as ENHRY and CDR2 as SYGVKD. CDR3 region: CAISESEFRELFF. Written as DNA, the CDR3 is TGTGCCATCAGTGAGTCGGAGTTTAGGGAGCTGTTTTTT.

The chain is built from TRBV19 and TRBJ1-2; 7 positions agree with TRBD1. Germline V CDR1 and CDR2: LNHDA, SQIVND (reference sequence). The CDR3 spans 14 residues. V was clipped by 4 bases and J by 5 bases; unmatched bases: 7. CDR3 coding DNA: TGTGCCAGTAGTACTACGGGACAGATATATGGCTACACCTTC. Protein product: CASSTTGQIYGYTF.

This chain's CDR3 is CAWSVRGPIHEQYF. The CDR3 coding sequence is TGTGCCTGGAGTGTACGGGGTCCTATCCACGAGCAGTACTTC. The V gene is TRBV30, the J gene TRBJ2-7; perhaps TRBD2 as D (5 bases). This CDR3 contains 14 residues. V was trimmed by 0 bases and J by 5 bases, leaving 14 bases between them. Germline V gives CDR1 GTSNPN, CDR2 SVGIG (reference sequence).

V usage is TRBV9 and J usage is TRBJ2-7, with a weak D call TRBD1 (6 bases). Germline CDR1 and CDR2: SGDLS and YYNGEE. CDR3 length: 13 amino acids. V was clipped by 2 bases and J by 5 bases, with 11 bases between them. CDR3 coding DNA: TGTGCCAGCAGCGTGGGGGCAGGAGACGAGCAGTACTTC. Encoded protein: CASSVGAGDEQYF.

The rearrangement links TRBV7-2 to TRBJ2-7; D is perhaps TRBD2 (6 bases). Per the germline V gene, CDR1 is SGHTA and CDR2 is FQGNSA. CDR3 length: 15 residues. V shed 5 bases and J shed 0 bases, with 14 bases lying between them. CDR3 coding DNA: TGTGCCAGCAGCCTCCTGGGGGGTGGCTCCTACGAGCAGTACTTC. Amino acid sequence: CASSLLGGGSYEQYF.

The V and J genes are TRBV3-1 (or the pseudogene TRBV3-2) and TRBJ1-6; a weak D match, TRBD1 (5 bases). V shed 1 base and J shed 10 bases, with 14 bases lying between them. Germline V gene lookup returns CDR1 LGHDT and CDR2 YNNKEL (reference sequence). There are 15 residues in the CDR3. Written as DNA, the CDR3 is TGTGCCAGCAGCCAAGGGAGGGGCAGGGAATCACCCCTCCACTTT. It specifies CASSQGRGRESPLHF.

The J gene is TRBJ2-3, the V gene TRBV19; 8 positions match TRBD2. CDR1 LNHDA and CDR2 SQIVND come from the germline V gene (reference sequence). V lost 3 bases to trimming and J lost 0 bases; unmatched junction nucleotides: 2. The CDR3 has 15 amino acids. The CDR3 reads CASSMVAGSTDTQYF. As DNA, the CDR3 is TGTGCCAGTAGTATGGTAGCGGGGAGCACAGATACGCAGTATTTT.